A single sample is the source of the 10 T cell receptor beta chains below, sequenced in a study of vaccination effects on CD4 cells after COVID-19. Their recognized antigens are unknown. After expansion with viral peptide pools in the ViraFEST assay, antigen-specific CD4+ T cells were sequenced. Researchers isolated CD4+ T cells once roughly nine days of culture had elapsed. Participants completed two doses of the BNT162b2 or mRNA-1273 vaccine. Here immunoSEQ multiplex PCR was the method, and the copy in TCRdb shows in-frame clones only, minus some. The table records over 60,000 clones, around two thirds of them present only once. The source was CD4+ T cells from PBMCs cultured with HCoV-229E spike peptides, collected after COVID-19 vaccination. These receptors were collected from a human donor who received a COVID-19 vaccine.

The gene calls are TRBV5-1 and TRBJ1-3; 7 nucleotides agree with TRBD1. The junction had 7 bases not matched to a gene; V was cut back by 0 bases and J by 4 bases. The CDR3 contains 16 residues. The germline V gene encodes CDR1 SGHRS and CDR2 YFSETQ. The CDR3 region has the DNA TGCGCCAGCAGCTTGGAAGGGGGCGCATCGGGAAACACCATATATTTT. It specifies CASSLEGGASGNTIYF.

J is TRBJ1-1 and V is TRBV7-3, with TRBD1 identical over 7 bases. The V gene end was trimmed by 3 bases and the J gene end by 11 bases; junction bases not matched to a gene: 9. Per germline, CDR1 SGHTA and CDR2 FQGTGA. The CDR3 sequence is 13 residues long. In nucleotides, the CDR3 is TGTGCCAGCAGCTTCATAGGGGGCGCAGAGGCTTTCTTT. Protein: CASSFIGGAEAFF.

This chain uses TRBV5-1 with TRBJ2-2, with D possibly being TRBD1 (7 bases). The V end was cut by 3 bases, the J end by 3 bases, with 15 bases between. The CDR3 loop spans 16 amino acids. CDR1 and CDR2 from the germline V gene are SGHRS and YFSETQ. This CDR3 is CASSSAARGDTGELFF. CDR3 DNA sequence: TGCGCCAGCAGCTCCGCGGCCAGGGGGGACACCGGGGAGCTGTTTTTT.

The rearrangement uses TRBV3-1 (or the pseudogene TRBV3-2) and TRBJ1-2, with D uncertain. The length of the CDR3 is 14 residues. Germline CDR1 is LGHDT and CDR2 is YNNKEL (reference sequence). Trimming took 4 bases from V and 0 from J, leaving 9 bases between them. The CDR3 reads CASSRIYSNYGYTF. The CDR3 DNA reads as TGTGCCAGCAGCCGGATATACTCTAACTATGGCTACACCTTC.

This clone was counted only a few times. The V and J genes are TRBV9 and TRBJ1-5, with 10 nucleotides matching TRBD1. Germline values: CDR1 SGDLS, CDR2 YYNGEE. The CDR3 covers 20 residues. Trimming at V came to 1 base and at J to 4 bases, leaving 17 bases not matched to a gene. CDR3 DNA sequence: TGTGCCAGCAGCGTACCTAAGGCCGGGACAGGGGAGGTTGGTAATCAGCCCCAGCATTTT. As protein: CASSVPKAGTGEVGNQPQHF.

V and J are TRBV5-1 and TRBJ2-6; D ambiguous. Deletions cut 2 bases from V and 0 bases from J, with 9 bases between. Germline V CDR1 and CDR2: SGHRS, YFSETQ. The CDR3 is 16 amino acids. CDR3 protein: CASSLSGYSGANVLTF. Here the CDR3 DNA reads TGCGCCAGCAGCTTATCGGGCTACTCTGGGGCCAACGTCCTGACTTTC.

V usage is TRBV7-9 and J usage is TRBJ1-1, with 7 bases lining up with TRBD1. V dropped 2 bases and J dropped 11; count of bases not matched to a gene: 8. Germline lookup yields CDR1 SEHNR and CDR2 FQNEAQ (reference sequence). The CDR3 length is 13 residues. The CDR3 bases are TGTGCCAGCAGCTTAACAGGGGAGGGTTCGGCTTTCTTT. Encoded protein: CASSLTGEGSAFF.

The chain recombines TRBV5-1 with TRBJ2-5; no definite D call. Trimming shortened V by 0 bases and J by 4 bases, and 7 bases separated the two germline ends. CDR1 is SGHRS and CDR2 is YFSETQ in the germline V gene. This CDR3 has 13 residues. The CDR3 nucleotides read TGCGCCAGCAGCTTGGCCAACGGAGAGACCCAGTACTTC. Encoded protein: CASSLANGETQYF.

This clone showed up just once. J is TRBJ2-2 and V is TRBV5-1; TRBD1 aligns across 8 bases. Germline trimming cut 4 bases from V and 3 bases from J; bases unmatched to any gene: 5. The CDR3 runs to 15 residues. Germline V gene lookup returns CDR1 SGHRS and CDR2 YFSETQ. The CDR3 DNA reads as TGCGCCAGCAGCCGCGGACAGGGCGACACCGGGGAGCTGTTTTTT. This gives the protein CASSRGQGDTGELFF.

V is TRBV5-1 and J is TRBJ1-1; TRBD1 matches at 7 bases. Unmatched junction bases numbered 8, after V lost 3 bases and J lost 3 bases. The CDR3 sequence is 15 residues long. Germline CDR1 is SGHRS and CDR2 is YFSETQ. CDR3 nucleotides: TGCGCCAGCAGCTACCAGACAGGGTCCGACACTGAAGCTTTCTTT. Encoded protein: CASSYQTGSDTEAFF.